Included here is one T cell receptor (beta chain) sequence, with context. Its target is not known. The entry originates in a study of response to subunit inactivated influenza vaccine. The study, taken as a whole, reports: New T cells are recruited in small numbers by each seasonal influenza vaccination, according to the authors' suggestion.

After removal of 1 base from V and 1 base from J, the junction contained 2 bases not matched to a gene. In germline, CDR1 is DFQATT, CDR2 SNEGSKA (reference sequence). The CDR3 consists of 15 residues. TCRdb redid the calling of the RT-PCR reads with MiXCR, one entry per CDR3 protein. The table lists under 850,000 distinct CDR3 sequences, approximately 17% of them singletons. This receptor was identified in a man aged 50 to 59 who received an inactivated influenza vaccine. The genes are TRBV20-1 and TRBJ2-3, with 10 bases matching TRBD2. The starting material was PBMCs from blood, obtained less than 6 days after vaccination. CDR3 coding DNA: TGCAGTGCTAGAGGACTAGCGGGTCGCACAGATACGCAGTATTTT. Protein product: CSARGLAGRTDTQYF.